The clone carrying this T cell receptor beta chain is a singleton in its sample. Its specificity is not known. The sample belongs to a study of cytomegalovirus exposure and HLA in healthy donors. Study summary: Among the roughly 430 genotyped donors, less than 85% were placed in the Caucasian-associated ancestry cluster.

Whole-study results and caveats: The authors reported that TCR beta sequences could predict HLA-A and HLA-B alleles. These predictions were accurate for most subjects in the first cohort.

The PCR ran on 60 Vbeta and 13 Jbeta primers. The assay was immunoSEQ multiplex PCR, and TCRdb's table has in-frame clones only and misses some. The sample has around 93,000 clones; 80% to 90% are singletons. This CDR3 is 15 amino acids long. Germline CDR1 is SGHTA and CDR2 is FQGNSA. The TCR comes from a man younger than 45 in good health and CMV-seropositive. The specimen sequenced was PBMCs. The chain is built from TRBV7-2 and TRBJ2-5, with D tentatively TRBD2 (6 bases). The end of the DNA aligns better with TRBJ2-7, so the J call may be wrong. The CDR3 nucleotides are TGTGCCAGCAGCTTAGAGGGGACTCCGGTCTACGAGCAGTACTTC. It translates to CASSLEGTPVYEQYF.